The 19 T cell receptor beta chains in this list originate from one sample, sequenced in a study of beta chain features in type 1 diabetes. What was sequenced were expressed TCRB transcripts, since all of the isolated RNA had been reverse transcribed. Some clones are missing from TCRdb's copy, which holds only in-frame ones; the method was immunoSEQ multiplex PCR. Among about 150,000 clones listed, less than 9.5% were seen once. Specimen: central memory CD4+ T cells from blood. These receptors all stem from a woman younger than 35 in good health.

The chain joins TRBV30 to TRBJ2-5; D is undetermined. V lost 1 base to trimming and J lost 2 bases, with 2 bases between them. The germline V gene encodes CDR1 GTSNPN and CDR2 SVGIG (reference sequence). The CDR3 contains 11 residues. The CDR3 loop reads CAWSAQETQYF. Here the CDR3 DNA reads TGTGCCTGGAGTGCGCAAGAGACCCAGTACTTC.

In this sample, this clone turned up once. This chain connects TRBV7-8 to TRBJ2-2; no reliable D call. This CDR3 has 13 residues. Per the germline V gene, CDR1 is SGHVS and CDR2 is FQNEAQ. V was shortened by 6 bases and J by 5 bases, with 10 bases between the two germline ends. In DNA, the CDR3 is TGTGCCAGCAGAGAGCTTCCGACCGGGGAGCTGTTTTTT. Translation: CASRELPTGELFF.

V is TRBV14 and J is TRBJ1-3; D call uncertain. Germline CDR1 and CDR2: SGHDN and FVKESK. The CDR3 sequence is 15 residues long. V lost 0 bases and J 1 base, leaving 7 bases between the germline ends. CDR3 sequence (DNA): TGTGCCAGCAGCCAAGATACCCGGTCTGGAAACACCATATATTTT. Its protein product is CASSQDTRSGNTIYF. The complete variable domain, with remaining parts taken from reference TRBV14 and TRBJ1-3, reads EAGVTQFPSHSVIEKGQTVTLRCDPISGHDNLYWYRRVMGKEIKFLLHFVKESKQDESGMPNNRFLAERTGGTYSTLKVQPAELEDSGVYFCASSQDTRSGNTIYFGEGSWLTVV.

This clone has a handful of counts. The V call is TRBV5-1, the J call TRBJ2-3, with 12 bases lining up with TRBD2. The CDR3 contains 17 residues. CDR1 and CDR2 (germline): SGHRS, YFSETQ. Trimming at V came to 3 bases and at J to 0 bases, leaving 5 bases not matched to a gene. The CDR3 DNA reads as TGCGCCAGCAGCTCCCCGACTAGCGGGGGTAGCACAGATACGCAGTATTTT. It is translated as CASSSPTSGGSTDTQYF.

This clone was found many times. The chain links TRBV2 to TRBJ1-1, with D perhaps matching TRBD1 (5 bases). CDR1 is SNHLY and CDR2 is FYNNEI in the germline V gene. The V end lost 6 bases, the J end lost 2 bases, and 16 bases lay between the germline ends. CDR3 length equals 15 residues. This CDR3 is CASSEEGAGNTEAFF. DNA of the CDR3: TGTGCCAGCAGCGAGGAAGGGGCGGGAAACACTGAAGCTTTCTTT.

This clone was detected a few times. The chain is built from TRBV5-1 and TRBJ2-7, with a weak D call TRBD2 (6 bases). Trimming cost V 5 bases and J 4 bases, with 13 bases left between them. Germline CDR1 SGHRS, CDR2 YFSETQ. This CDR3 has 13 amino acids. This CDR3 is CASRSGSFYEQYF. The CDR3 DNA is TGCGCCAGCAGGTCCGGGAGCTTTTACGAGCAGTACTTC.

J is TRBJ2-5 and V is TRBV5-1, with 7 bases fitting TRBD2. J lost 5 bases, V lost 0 bases, and 13 bases had no gene match. The germline gives CDR1 SGHRS, CDR2 YFSETQ. The CDR3 runs 17 residues. In nucleotides, the CDR3 is TGCGCCAGCAGCTTGGCCATTGGGGCACCCGGGAGGGAGACCCAGTACTTC. It yields the protein CASSLAIGAPGRETQYF.

This clone was seen only a few times. The chain carries TRBV7-9 and TRBJ1-5, with no clear D. The CDR3 runs to 15 residues. V was shortened by 1 base and J by 2 bases, with 9 bases between the two germline ends. Germline CDR1 SEHNR, CDR2 FQNEAQ (reference sequence). CDR3 protein: CASSLEGGGNQPQHF. CDR3 in DNA: TGTGCCAGCAGCTTAGAAGGAGGCGGCAATCAGCCCCAGCATTTT.

This clone was detected only a few times. V is TRBV9 and J is TRBJ1-1; no clear D. Germline values: CDR1 SGDLS, CDR2 YYNGEE. CDR3 length: 14 amino acids. V lost 0 bases to trimming and J lost 1 base, with 7 bases between them. The CDR3 DNA follows: TGTGCCAGCAGCGTAGTATCTAGGAACACTGAAGCTTTCTTT. Protein: CASSVVSRNTEAFF.

This rearrangement joins TRBV7-9 to TRBJ2-5; 7 positions agree with TRBD1. Germline V gene lookup returns CDR1 SEHNR and CDR2 FQNEAQ (reference sequence). V was clipped by 5 bases and J by 1 base; unmatched bases: 10. This CDR3 region has 16 residues. As DNA, the CDR3 is TGTGCCAGCAGCCGATCTTTTGACAGGGTCCAAGAGACCCAGTACTTC. Translation: CASSRSFDRVQETQYF.

The chain carries TRBV6-6 and TRBJ2-5; 10 bases map to TRBD2. This CDR3 region has 14 residues. V was pared by 5 bases and J by 5 bases, with 5 bases of the junction left unmatched. CDR1 is MNHNY, CDR2 SVGAGI, per germline (reference sequence). The CDR3 sequence is CASSPRTSGETQYF. CDR3 DNA sequence: TGTGCCAGCAGTCCCAGGACTAGCGGCGAGACCCAGTACTTC.

This clone was seen a handful of times. V gene TRBV30 combines with J gene TRBJ2-3, with 7 bases that match TRBD2. Per germline, CDR1 GTSNPN and CDR2 SVGIG (reference sequence). Losses at the gene ends were 7 bases for V and 0 bases for J; bases not matched to a gene: 10. This CDR3 region has 15 residues. The chain's CDR3 is CAYERYSGSTDTQYF. Here the CDR3 DNA reads TGTGCCTACGAACGCTATAGCGGGAGCACAGATACGCAGTATTTT.

This clone has only a few counts. V usage is TRBV11-2 and J usage is TRBJ1-1; D is perhaps TRBD1 (6 bases). Germline V gives CDR1 SGHAT, CDR2 FQNNGV. Trimming left V 4 bases short and J 0 bases short, with 15 bases between. The CDR3 has 16 residues. DNA for the CDR3: TGTGCCAGCAGCTCGGGTGCACAGGGAATGAACACTGAAGCTTTCTTT. It encodes CASSSGAQGMNTEAFF.

J is TRBJ2-5 and V is TRBV5-8, with a weak D call TRBD2 (6 bases). The CDR3 has 13 residues. CDR1 is SGHTS, CDR2 YDEGEE, per germline. Deletions cut 0 bases from V and 4 bases from J, with 7 bases between. The CDR3 sequence is CASSLVSGETQYF. The DNA for the CDR3 is TGTGCCAGCAGCTTGGTTAGCGGAGAGACCCAGTACTTC.

This clone showed up just a few times. The chain recombines TRBV7-8 with TRBJ2-7, with 8 bases fitting TRBD2. Germline CDR1 SGHVS, CDR2 FQNEAQ. Trimming removed 1 base from V and 5 bases from J; junction bases left unmatched: 7. CDR3 length: 15 amino acids. For the CDR3, the DNA is TGTGCCAGCAGCTTAGTCAGCGGGAGAGGGAACGAGCAGTACTTC. This codes for CASSLVSGRGNEQYF. Drawing the rest from reference TRBV7-8 and TRBJ2-7, the complete variable domain is GAGVSQSPRYKVAKRGQDVALRCDPISGHVSLFWYQQALGQGPEFLTYFQNEAQLDKSGLPSDRFFAERPEGSVSTLKIQRTQQEDSAVYLCASSLVSGRGNEQYFGPGTRLTVT.

This clone was recorded a few times. V gene TRBV30 combines with J gene TRBJ1-3, with 10 bases fitting TRBD1. Germline CDR1 GTSNPN, CDR2 SVGIG (reference sequence). V was clipped by 3 bases and J by 4 bases; unmatched bases: 9. The CDR3 is 16 amino acids. In nucleotides, the CDR3 is TGTGCCTGGAGCGTGGCCGGGACAGGGGTCGGAAACACCATATATTTT. Translation gives CAWSVAGTGVGNTIYF.

The chain carries TRBV2 and TRBJ1-5, with D maybe TRBD1 (6 bases). The CDR3 runs to 15 residues. In germline, CDR1 is SNHLY, CDR2 FYNNEI. With 4 bases removed from V and 0 bases from J, the gap between germline ends came to 10 bases. CDR3 DNA sequence: TGTGCCAGCAGTGGACAGGTCACTAGCAATCAGCCCCAGCATTTT. It encodes CASSGQVTSNQPQHF.

This chain connects TRBV4-1 to TRBJ2-3; maybe TRBD2 (6 bases). Deletions cut 4 bases from V and 4 bases from J, with 15 bases between. The CDR3 covers 15 residues. Per the germline V gene, CDR1 is MGHRA and CDR2 is YSYEKL. The CDR3 bases are TGCGCCAGCAGCCGGGACGGGAGTGTTTCAGATACGCAGTATTTT. This translates into CASSRDGSVSDTQYF.

This chain connects TRBV11-2 to TRBJ1-2, with a tentative D call TRBD1 (6 bases). The germline V gene has CDR1 SGHAT and CDR2 FQNNGV. Trimming cost V 5 bases and J 5 bases, with 15 bases left between them. This CDR3 is 14 amino acids long. DNA of the CDR3: TGTGCCAGCAGCCCCGGGGCAGGGGTGTATGGCTACACCTTC. Translating gives CASSPGAGVYGYTF.